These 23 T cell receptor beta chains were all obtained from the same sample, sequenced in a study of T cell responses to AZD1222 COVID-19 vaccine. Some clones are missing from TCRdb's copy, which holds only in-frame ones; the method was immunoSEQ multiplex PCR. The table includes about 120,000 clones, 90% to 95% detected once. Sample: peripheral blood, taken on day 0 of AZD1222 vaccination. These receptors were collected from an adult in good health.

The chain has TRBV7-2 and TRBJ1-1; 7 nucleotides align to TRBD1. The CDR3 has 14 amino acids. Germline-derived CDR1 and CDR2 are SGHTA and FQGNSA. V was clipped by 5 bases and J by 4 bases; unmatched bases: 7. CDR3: CASSGTGARTEAFF. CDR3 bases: TGTGCCAGCAGCGGCACAGGGGCTCGCACTGAAGCTTTCTTT.

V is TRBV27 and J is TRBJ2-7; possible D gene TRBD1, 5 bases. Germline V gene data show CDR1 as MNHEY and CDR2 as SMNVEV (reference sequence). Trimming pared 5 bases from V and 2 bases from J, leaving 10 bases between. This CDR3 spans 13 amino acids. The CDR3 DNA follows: TGTGCCAGCAGTGTCAGGGAAACCTACGAGCAGTACTTC. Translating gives CASSVRETYEQYF.

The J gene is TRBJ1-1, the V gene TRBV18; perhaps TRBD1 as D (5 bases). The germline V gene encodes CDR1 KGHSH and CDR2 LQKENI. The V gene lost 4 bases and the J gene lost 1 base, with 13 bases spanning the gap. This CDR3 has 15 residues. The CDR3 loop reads CASSRSTGTNTEAFF. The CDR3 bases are TGTGCCAGCTCACGTAGTACGGGGACGAACACTGAAGCTTTCTTT. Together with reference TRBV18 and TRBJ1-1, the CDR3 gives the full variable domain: NAGVMQNPRHLVRRRGQEARLRCSPMKGHSHVYWYRQLPEEGLKFMVYLQKENIIDESGMPKERFSAEFPKEGPSILRIQQVVRGDSAAYFCASSRSTGTNTEAFFGQGTRLTVV.

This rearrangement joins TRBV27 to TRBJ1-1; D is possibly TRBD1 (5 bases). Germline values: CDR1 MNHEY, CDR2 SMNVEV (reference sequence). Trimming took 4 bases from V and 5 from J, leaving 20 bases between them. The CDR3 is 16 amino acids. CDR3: CASSWSQGELSTEAFF. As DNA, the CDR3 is TGTGCCAGCAGTTGGTCGCAGGGCGAACTGTCGACTGAAGCTTTCTTT.

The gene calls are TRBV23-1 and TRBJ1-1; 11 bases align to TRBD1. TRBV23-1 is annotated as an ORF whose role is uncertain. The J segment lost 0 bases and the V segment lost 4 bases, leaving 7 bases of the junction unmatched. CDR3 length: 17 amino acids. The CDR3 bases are TGCGCCAGCAGTCCCGGGACAGGGGGAGTCGTGAACACTGAAGCTTTCTTT. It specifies CASSPGTGGVVNTEAFF.

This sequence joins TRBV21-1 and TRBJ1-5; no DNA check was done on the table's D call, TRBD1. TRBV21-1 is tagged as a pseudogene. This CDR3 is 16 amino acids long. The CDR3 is CASSKVSGTENQPQHF. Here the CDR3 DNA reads TGTGCCAGCAGCAAAGTATCGGGGACAGAGAATCAACCCCAGCATTTT.

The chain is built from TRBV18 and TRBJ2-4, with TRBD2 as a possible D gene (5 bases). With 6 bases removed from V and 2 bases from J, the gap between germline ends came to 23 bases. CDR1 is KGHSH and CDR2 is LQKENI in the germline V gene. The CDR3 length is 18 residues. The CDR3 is CASSPVYGVSQSKNIQYF. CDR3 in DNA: TGTGCCAGCTCCCCAGTCTACGGGGTTTCTCAATCCAAAAACATTCAGTACTTC. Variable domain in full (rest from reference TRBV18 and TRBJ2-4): NAGVMQNPRHLVRRRGQEARLRCSPMKGHSHVYWYRQLPEEGLKFMVYLQKENIIDESGMPKERFSAEFPKEGPSILRIQQVVRGDSAAYFCASSPVYGVSQSKNIQYFGAGTRLSVL.

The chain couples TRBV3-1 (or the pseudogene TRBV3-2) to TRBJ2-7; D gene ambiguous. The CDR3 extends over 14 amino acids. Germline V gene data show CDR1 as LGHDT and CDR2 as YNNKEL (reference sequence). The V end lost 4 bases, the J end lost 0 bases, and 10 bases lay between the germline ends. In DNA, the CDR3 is TGTGCCAGCAGCCTCGATGCGGACTCCTACGAGCAGTACTTC. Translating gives CASSLDADSYEQYF.

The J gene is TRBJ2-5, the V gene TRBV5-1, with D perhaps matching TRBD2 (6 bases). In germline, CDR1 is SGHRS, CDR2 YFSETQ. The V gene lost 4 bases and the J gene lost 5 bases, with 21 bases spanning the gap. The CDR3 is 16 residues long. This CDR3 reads CASSPGGSARGETQYF. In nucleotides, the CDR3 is TGCGCCAGCAGCCCCGGGGGTTCAGCTCGGGGGGAGACCCAGTACTTC.

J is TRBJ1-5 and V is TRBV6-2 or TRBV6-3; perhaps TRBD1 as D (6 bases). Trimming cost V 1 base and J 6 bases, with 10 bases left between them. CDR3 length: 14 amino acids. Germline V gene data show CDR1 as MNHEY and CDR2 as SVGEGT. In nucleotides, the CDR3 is TGTGCCAGCAGTTACTTGACAGGAGGTCAGCCCCAGCATTTT. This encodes CASSYLTGGQPQHF.

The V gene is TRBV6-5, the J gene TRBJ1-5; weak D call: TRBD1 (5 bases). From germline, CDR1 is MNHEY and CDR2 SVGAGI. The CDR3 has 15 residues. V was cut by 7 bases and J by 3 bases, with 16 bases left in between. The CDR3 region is CASTGAGMVNQPQHF. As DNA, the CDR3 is TGTGCCAGCACCGGGGCGGGTATGGTCAATCAGCCCCAGCATTTT.

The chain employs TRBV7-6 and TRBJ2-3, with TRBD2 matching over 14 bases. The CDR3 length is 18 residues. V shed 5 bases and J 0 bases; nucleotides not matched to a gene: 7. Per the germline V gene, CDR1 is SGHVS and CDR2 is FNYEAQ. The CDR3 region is CASSPGTSGSFSTDTQYF. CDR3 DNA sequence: TGTGCCAGCAGCCCCGGGACTAGCGGGAGTTTTAGCACAGATACGCAGTATTTT.

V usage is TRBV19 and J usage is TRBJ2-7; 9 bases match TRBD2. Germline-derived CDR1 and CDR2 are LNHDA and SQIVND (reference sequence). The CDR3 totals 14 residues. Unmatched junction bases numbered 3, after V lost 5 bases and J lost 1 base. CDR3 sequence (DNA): TGTGCCAGTAGTGGGGCGGGAGGGTCCTACGAGCAGTACTTC. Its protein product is CASSGAGGSYEQYF.

The CDR3 loop is CASSRRTSGRADHSYEQYF. The CDR3 DNA is TGTGCCAGCAGCCGCCGGACTAGCGGGAGGGCCGATCATTCTTACGAGCAGTACTTC. J is TRBJ2-7 and V is TRBV3-1 (or the pseudogene TRBV3-2), with 15 bases aligning to TRBD2. Looked up from germline, CDR1 is LGHDT and CDR2 is YNNKEL (reference sequence). The CDR3 has 19 residues. V lost 4 bases to trimming and J lost 4 bases; unmatched junction nucleotides: 14.

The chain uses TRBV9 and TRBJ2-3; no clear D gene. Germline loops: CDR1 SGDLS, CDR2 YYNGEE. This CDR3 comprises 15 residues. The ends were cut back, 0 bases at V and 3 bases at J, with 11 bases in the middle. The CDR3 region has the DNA TGTGCCAGCAGCGTAGAGGGAACCGTGACAGATACGCAGTATTTT. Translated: CASSVEGTVTDTQYF.

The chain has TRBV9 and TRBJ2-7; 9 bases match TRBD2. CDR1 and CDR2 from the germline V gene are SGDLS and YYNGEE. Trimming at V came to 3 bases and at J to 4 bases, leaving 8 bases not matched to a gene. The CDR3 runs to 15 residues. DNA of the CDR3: TGTGCCAGCAGCGCCGCCGGAGCGGGAGGATACGAGCAGTACTTC. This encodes CASSAAGAGGYEQYF.

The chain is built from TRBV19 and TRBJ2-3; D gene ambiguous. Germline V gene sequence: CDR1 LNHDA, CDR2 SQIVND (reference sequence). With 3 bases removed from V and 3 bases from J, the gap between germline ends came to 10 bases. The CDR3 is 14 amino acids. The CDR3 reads CASSMSSRTDTQYF. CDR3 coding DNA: TGTGCCAGTAGTATGTCCAGTCGGACAGATACGCAGTATTTT.

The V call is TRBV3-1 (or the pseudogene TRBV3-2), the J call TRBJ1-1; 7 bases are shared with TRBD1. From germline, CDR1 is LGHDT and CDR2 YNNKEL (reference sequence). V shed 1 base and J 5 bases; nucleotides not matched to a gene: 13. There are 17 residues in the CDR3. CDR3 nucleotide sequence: TGTGCCAGCAGCCAAGCGAGGGGCATTAACAGGGGAACTGAAGCTTTCTTT. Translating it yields CASSQARGINRGTEAFF.

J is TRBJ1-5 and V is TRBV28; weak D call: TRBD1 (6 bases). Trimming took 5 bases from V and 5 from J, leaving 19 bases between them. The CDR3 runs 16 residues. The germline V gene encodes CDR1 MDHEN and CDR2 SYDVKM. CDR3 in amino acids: CASSPWGVGGDQPQHF. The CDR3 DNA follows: TGTGCCAGCAGTCCCTGGGGAGTGGGGGGCGATCAGCCCCAGCATTTT.

Written as DNA, the CDR3 is TGTGCCAGCAACCTCAAGGCCGGGGAGCTGTTTTTT. This codes for CASNLKAGELFF. This chain connects TRBV5-4 to TRBJ2-2, with D unclear. The CDR3 is made up of 12 amino acids. Germline loops: CDR1 SGHNT, CDR2 YYREEE (reference sequence). The V gene lost 6 bases and the J gene lost 6 bases, with 9 bases spanning the gap.

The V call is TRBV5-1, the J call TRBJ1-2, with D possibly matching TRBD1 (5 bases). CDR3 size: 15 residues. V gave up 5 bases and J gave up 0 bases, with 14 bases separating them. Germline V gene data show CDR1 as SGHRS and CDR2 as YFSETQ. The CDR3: CASSWVLGANYGYTF. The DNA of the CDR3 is TGCGCCAGCAGTTGGGTGTTAGGGGCTAACTATGGCTACACCTTC.

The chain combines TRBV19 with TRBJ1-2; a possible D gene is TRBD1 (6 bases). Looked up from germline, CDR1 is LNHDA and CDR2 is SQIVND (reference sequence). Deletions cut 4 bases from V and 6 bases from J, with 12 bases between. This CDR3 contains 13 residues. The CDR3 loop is CASSTLRTDGYTF. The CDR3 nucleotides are TGTGCCAGTAGTACCCTAAGGACAGATGGCTACACCTTC. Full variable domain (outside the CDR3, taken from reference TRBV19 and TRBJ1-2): DGGITQSPKYLFRKEGQNVTLSCEQNLNHDAMYWYRQDPGQGLRLIYYSQIVNDFQKGDIAEGYSVSREKKESFPLTVTSAQKNPTAFYLCASSTLRTDGYTFGSGTRLTVV.

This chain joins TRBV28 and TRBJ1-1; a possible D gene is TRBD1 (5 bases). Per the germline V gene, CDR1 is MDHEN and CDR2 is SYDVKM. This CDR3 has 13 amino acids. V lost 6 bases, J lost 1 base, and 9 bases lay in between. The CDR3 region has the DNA TGTGCCAGCAGACCCACAGGGAACACTGAAGCTTTCTTT. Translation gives CASRPTGNTEAFF.